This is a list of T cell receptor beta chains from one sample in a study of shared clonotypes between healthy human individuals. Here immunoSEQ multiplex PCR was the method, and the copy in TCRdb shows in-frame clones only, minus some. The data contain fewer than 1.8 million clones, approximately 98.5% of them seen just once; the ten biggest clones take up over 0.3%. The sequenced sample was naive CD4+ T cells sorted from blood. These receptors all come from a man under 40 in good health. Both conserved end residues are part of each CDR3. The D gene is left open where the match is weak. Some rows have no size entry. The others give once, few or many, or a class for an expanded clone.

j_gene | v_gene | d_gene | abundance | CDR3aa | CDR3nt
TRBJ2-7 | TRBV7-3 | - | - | CASSNGLGYEQYF | TGTGCCAGCAGCAATGGACTCGGCTACGAGCAGTACTTC
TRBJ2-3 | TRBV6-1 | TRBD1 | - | CASSELSGGRDTQYF | TGTGCCAGCAGTGAATTGTCAGGGGGCAGAGATACGCAGTATTTT
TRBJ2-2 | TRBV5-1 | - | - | CASSLDRGSVGELFF | TGCGCCAGCAGCTTGGATCGGGGGAGTGTCGGGGAGCTGTTTTTT
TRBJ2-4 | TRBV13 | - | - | CASAQRQNIQYF | TGTGCCAGCGCTCAGCGGCAAAACATTCAGTACTTC
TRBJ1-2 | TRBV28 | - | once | CASSSTVNYGYTF | TGTGCCAGCAGCTCTACCGTTAACTATGGCTACACCTTC
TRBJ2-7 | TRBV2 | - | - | CASSDPHSYEQYF | TGTGCCAGCAGTGACCCACACTCCTACGAGCAGTACTTC
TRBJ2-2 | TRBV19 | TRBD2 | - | CASSIGTGGRAGELFF | TGTGCCAGTAGTATTGGGACGGGAGGACGGGCCGGGGAGCTGTTTTTT
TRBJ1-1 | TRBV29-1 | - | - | CSARDRIGTEAFF | TGCAGCGCCCGTGACAGGATTGGCACTGAAGCTTTCTTT
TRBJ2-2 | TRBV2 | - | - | CASLLREGAGELFF | TGTGCCAGCCTACTCAGGGAAGGGGCCGGGGAGCTGTTTTTT
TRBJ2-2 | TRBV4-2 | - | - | CASSQEGGRALGTGELFF | TGTGCCAGCAGCCAAGAAGGGGGGAGGGCCCTTGGCACCGGGGAGCTGTTTTTT
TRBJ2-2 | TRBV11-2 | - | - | CASSLSTGQGGELFF | TGTGCCAGCAGCCTATCCACAGGGCAGGGCGGGGAGCTGTTTTTT
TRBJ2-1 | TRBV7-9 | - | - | CASSPPDGNEQFF | TGTGCCAGCAGCCCCCCGGACGGCAATGAGCAGTTCTTC
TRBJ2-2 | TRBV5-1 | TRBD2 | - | CASRRLAGGIQRSTGELFF | TGCGCCAGCAGGAGACTAGCGGGAGGGATCCAACGATCCACCGGGGAGCTGTTTTTT
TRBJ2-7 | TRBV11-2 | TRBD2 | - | CASSPGLAGGSISYEQYF | TGTGCCAGCAGCCCGGGACTAGCGGGAGGGTCGATCTCCTACGAGCAGTACTTC
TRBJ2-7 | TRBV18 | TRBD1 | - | CASSGTWDRSGYEQYF | TGTGCCAGCTCAGGAACTTGGGACAGGTCAGGATACGAGCAGTACTTC
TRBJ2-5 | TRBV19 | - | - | CASSIGGRWQQETQYF | TGTGCCAGTAGTATAGGGGGTCGGTGGCAACAAGAGACCCAGTACTTC
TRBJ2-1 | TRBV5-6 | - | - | CASSSIRLDSYNEQFF | TGTGCCAGCAGCTCCATAAGACTAGACTCCTACAATGAGCAGTTCTTC
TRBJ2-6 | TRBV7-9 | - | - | CASSLRGPGSGANVLTF | TGTGCCAGCAGCTTAAGGGGCCCGGGCTCTGGGGCCAACGTCCTGACTTTC
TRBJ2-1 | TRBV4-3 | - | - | CASSHSLSSSYNEQFF | TGCGCCAGCAGCCACAGTCTTAGCAGCTCCTACAATGAGCAGTTCTTC
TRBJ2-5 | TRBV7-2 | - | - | CASSLVAESKETQYF | TGTGCCAGCAGCTTAGTCGCAGAATCCAAAGAGACCCAGTACTTC
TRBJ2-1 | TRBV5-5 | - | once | CASSLPDAYNEQFF | TGTGCCAGCAGCTTGCCGGACGCCTACAATGAGCAGTTCTTC
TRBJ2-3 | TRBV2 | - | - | CASSEAGYRVTTDTQYF | TGTGCCAGCAGTGAAGCGGGGTACAGGGTGACCACAGATACGCAGTATTTT
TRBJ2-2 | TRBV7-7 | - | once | CASSPLRGLGELFF | TGTGCTAGCAGCCCTCTCAGGGGCCTCGGGGAGCTGTTTTTT